These T cell receptor beta chains were read from a single sample in a study of control samples from healthy donors and cancer patients. Using immunoSEQ multiplex PCR, the repertoire was profiled, and TCRdb retains in-frame clones only, with some absent. Of roughly 73,000 clones listed, around 82% were seen once; the top ten hold 28%. Source material: blood. The origin of the receptors is a man aged 45-60 years in good health. Each CDR3 is given with its conserved first and last residue. The D gene is left open where the match is weak. Clone size is shown for a subset of rows, as once, few, many or a class of expanded clone.

V gene	D gene	clone size	J gene	CDR3 protein	CDR3 DNA
TRBV27	TRBD2	.	TRBJ2-3	CASSWEGGRNTDTQYF	TGTGCCAGCAGTTGGGAGGGCGGGAGGAACACAGATACGCAGTATTTT
TRBV5-5	.	.	TRBJ2-7	CASSLAWGYEQYF	TGTGCCAGCAGCTTGGCCTGGGGGTACGAGCAGTACTTC
TRBV2	TRBD2	.	TRBJ2-5	CASRGILAGQETQYF	TGTGCCAGCAGGGGGATACTAGCGGGGCAAGAGACCCAGTACTTC
TRBV12-5	TRBD1	.	TRBJ1-1	CASGPPGQQYTEAFF	TGTGCTAGTGGTCCACCGGGACAGCAATACACTGAAGCTTTCTTT
TRBV2	TRBD1	.	TRBJ1-1	CASSEEGGGITEAFF	TGTGCCAGCAGTGAAGAAGGAGGGGGCATCACTGAAGCTTTCTTT
TRBV18	.	.	TRBJ2-3	CASSPIHTFSTDTQYF	TGTGCCAGCTCACCCATACACACGTTTAGCACAGATACGCAGTATTTT
TRBV5-4	TRBD1	.	TRBJ1-2	CASSLDGTGENGYTF	TGTGCCAGCAGCTTGGACGGGACAGGGGAAAATGGCTACACCTTC
TRBV27	.	once	TRBJ2-7	CASSSTGVTTGQYF	TGTGCCAGCAGTTCAACGGGAGTTACTACGGGGCAGTACTTC
TRBV6-5	.	.	TRBJ1-2	CASTHRDGYGYTF	TGTGCCAGCACCCACAGGGACGGCTATGGCTACACCTTC
TRBV27	.	once	TRBJ2-3	CASSLYGRGDTQYF	TGTGCCAGCAGTTTATACGGGAGAGGAGATACGCAGTATTTT
TRBV24-1	.	once	TRBJ1-5	CATSETSLQPQHF	TGTGCCACCAGTGAGACTAGTTTACAGCCCCAGCATTTT
TRBV2	.	.	TRBJ1-2	CASSLGADYGYTF	TGTGCCAGCAGTCTGGGGGCGGACTATGGCTACACCTTC
TRBV3-1/TRBV3-2	.	.	TRBJ2-2	CASSQVTTDTGELFF	TGTGCCAGCAGCCAAGTAACAACGGACACCGGGGAGCTGTTTTTT
TRBV7-3	.	.	TRBJ2-4	CASSSSPTGLKNIQYF	TGTGCCAGCAGCTCGTCCCCAACCGGACTAAAAAACATTCAGTACTTC
TRBV6-5	.	.	TRBJ2-7	CASRINRDRPYEQYF	TGTGCCAGCAGGATAAACCGGGACCGTCCCTACGAGCAGTACTTC
TRBV6-5	.	.	TRBJ2-2	CASSRGGELFF	TGTGCCAGTTCCCGAGGCGGGGAGCTGTTTTTT
TRBV5-4	.	.	TRBJ1-1	CASSLDTNTEAFF	TGTGCCAGCAGCTTGGATACGAACACTGAAGCTTTCTTT
TRBV27	TRBD1	.	TRBJ2-5	CASSHGQGEETQYF	TGTGCCAGCAGTCATGGACAGGGGGAAGAGACCCAGTACTTC
TRBV4-3	.	many	TRBJ1-4	CASSQDRGGRELFF	TGCGCCAGCAGCCAAGACAGGGGAGGTCGGGAACTGTTTTTT
TRBV7-9	.	.	TRBJ2-3	CASSDPDGSRTDTQYF	TGTGCCAGCAGCGACCCGGACGGAAGTCGCACAGATACGCAGTATTTT
TRBV30	.	.	TRBJ1-3	CAWRGRETGNTIYF	TGTGCCTGGAGGGGCAGGGAAACTGGAAACACCATATATTTT
TRBV29-1	.	.	TRBJ1-4	CSATGPTTNEKLFF	TGCAGCGCCACAGGGCCTACAACTAATGAAAAACTGTTTTTT
TRBV19	TRBD1	.	TRBJ1-4	CASSPGQGYREKLFF	TGTGCCAGTAGTCCCGGACAGGGCTACAGGGAAAAACTGTTTTTT
TRBV5-1	.	.	TRBJ2-2	CASSWGQGGYTGELFF	TGCGCCAGCAGCTGGGGCCAGGGGGGATACACCGGGGAGCTGTTTTTT
TRBV29-1	.	.	TRBJ1-1	CSVEKGAAEAFF	TGCAGCGTTGAAAAGGGCGCAGCTGAAGCTTTCTTT
TRBV6-6	TRBD2	.	TRBJ2-3	CASTYTSGADTQYF	TGTGCCAGCACCTATACTAGCGGGGCAGATACGCAGTATTTT
TRBV28	.	.	TRBJ2-3	CASSLASSDTQYF	TGTGCCAGCAGTCTAGCGTCCTCAGATACGCAGTATTTT
TRBV5-5	TRBD1	.	TRBJ1-5	CASRGQGANQPQHF	TGTGCCAGCAGGGGACAGGGGGCGAATCAGCCCCAGCATTTT